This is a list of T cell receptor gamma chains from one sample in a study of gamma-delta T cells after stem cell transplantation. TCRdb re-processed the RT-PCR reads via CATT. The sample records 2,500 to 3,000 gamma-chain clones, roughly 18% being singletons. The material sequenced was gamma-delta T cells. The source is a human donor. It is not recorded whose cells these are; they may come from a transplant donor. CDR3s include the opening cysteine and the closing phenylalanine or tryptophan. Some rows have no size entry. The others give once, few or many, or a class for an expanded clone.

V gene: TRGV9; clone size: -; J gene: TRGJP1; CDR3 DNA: TGTGCCTTGTGGGGGGACCCTACCACTGGTTGGTTCAAGATATTT; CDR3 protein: CALWGDPTTGWFKIF
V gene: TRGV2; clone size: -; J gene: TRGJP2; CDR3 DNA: TGTGCCGCCTCCTCCGGCAGTGATTGGATCAAGACGTTT; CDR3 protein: CAASSGSDWIKTF
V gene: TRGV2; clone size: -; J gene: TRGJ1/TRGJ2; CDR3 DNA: TGTGCCACCTGGGACGGCTCGGGTTATAAGAAACTCTTT; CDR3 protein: CATWDGSGYKKLF
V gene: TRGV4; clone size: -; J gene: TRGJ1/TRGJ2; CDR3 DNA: TGTGCCACCTGGGACCAAAATAAGAAACTCTTT; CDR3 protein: CATWDQNKKLF
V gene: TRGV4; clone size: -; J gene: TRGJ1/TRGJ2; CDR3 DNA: TGTGCCACCTGGGATGTGGCATTGTATTATTATAAGAAACTCTTT; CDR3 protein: CATWDVALYYYKKLF
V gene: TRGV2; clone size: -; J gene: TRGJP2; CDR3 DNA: TGTGCCACCTGGGACGCCAGTGATTGGGTCAAGACGTTT; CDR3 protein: CATWDASDWVKTF
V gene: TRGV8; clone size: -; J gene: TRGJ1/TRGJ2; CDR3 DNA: TGTGCCACCTGGGACGCCCAGGGGAATTATTATAAGAAACTCTTT; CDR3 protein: CATWDAQGNYYKKLF
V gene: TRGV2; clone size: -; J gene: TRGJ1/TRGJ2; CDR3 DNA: TGTGCCACCTGGGACAGACCCTTTTATTATAAGAAACTCTTT; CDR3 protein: CATWDRPFYYKKLF
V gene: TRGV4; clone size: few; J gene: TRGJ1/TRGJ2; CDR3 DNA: TGTGCCACCTGGGATGCCCCGCCGAATTATTATAAGAAACTCTTT; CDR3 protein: CATWDAPPNYYKKLF
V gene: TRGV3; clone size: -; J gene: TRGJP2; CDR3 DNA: TGTGCCACCTGGGACAGTGATTGGATCAAGACGTTT; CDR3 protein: CATWDSDWIKTF
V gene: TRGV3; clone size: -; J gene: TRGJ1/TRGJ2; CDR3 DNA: TGTGCCACCTGGGACAGGCACAATTATAAGAAACTCTTT; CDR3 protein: CATWDRHNYKKLF
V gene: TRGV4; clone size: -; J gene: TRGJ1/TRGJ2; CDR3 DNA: TGTGCCACCTGGGGGCCCATTTATTATAAGAAACTCTTT; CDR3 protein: CATWGPIYYKKLF
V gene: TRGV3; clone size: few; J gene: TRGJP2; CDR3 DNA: TGTGCCACCTGGGACAGGGGGGGCGATTGGATCAAGACGTTT; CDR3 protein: CATWDRGGDWIKTF
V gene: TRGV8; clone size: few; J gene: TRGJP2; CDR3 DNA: TGTGCCACCTGGGAATGTTGGATCAAGACGTTT; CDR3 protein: CATWECWIKTF
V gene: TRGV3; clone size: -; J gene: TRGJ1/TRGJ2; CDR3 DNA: TGTGCCACCTGGGACAGGCCTAATCATTATTATAAGAAACTCTTT; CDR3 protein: CATWDRPNHYYKKLF
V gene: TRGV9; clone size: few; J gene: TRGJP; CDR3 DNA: TGTGCCTTGTGGGAGGTGCGGCAACAGGAGTTGGGCAAAAAAATCAAGGTATTT; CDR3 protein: CALWEVRQQELGKKIKVF
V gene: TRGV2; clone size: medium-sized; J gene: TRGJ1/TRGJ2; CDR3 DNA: TGTGCCACCTGGGACGGCTATTATAAGAAACTCTTT; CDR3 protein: CATWDGYYKKLF
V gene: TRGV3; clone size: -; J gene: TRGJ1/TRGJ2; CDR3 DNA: TGTGCCACCTGGAGGACGTATTATAAGAAACTCTTT; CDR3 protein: CATWRTYYKKLF
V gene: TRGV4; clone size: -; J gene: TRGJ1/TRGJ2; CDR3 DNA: TGTGCCACCTGGGATGGGCGAAGAAAGTATAAGAAACTCTTT; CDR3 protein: CATWDGRRKYKKLF
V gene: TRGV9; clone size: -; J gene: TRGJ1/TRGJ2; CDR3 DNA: TGTGCCTTGTGGGAGGTGCAGTATAAGAAACTCTTT; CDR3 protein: CALWEVQYKKLF
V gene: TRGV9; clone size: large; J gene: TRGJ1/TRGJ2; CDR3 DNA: TGTGCCTTGTGGGAGGCCAATTATTATAAGAAACTCTTT; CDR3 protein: CALWEANYYKKLF
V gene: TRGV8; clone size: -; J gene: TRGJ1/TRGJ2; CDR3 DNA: TGTGCCACCTGGGATGAGGCCTATTATAAGAAACTCTTT; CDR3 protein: CATWDEAYYKKLF
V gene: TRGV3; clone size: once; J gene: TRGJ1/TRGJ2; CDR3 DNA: TGTGCCACCTGGGACAGGCGGGCCAATTATTATAAGAAACTCTTT; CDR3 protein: CATWDRRANYYKKLF
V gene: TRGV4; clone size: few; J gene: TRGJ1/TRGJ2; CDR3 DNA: TGTGCCACCTGGGATATCGGGTATTATAAGAAACTCTTT; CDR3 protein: CATWDIGYYKKLF
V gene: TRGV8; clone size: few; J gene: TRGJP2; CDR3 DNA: TGTGCCACCTGGGATTGGAGTGATTGGATCAAGACGTTT; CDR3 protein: CATWDWSDWIKTF
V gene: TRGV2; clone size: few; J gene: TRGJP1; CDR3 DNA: TGTGCCACCTGGGACGGGCCGGGGGGTTGGTTCAAGATATTT; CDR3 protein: CATWDGPGGWFKIF
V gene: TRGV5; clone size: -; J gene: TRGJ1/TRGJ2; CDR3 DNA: TGTGCCACCTGGGACCCCCCCCAGCGTCCTGCAAGAGGGTCTAATTATTATAAGAAACTCTTT; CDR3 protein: CATWDPPQRPARGSNYYKKLF
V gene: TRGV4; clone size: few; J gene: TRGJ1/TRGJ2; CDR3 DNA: TGTGCCACCTGGGATGAATCGGAGGACTATAAGAAACTCTTT; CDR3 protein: CATWDESEDYKKLF
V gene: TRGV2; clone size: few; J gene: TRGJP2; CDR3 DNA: TGTGCCACCTGGGACCTAGAGGGTAGTGATTGGATCAAGACGTTT; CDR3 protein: CATWDLEGSDWIKTF
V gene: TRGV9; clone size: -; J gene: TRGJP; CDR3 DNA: TGTGCCTTGTGGGAGGTGCAGGGAGAGTTGGGCAAAAAAATCAAGGTATTT; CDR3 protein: CALWEVQGELGKKIKVF
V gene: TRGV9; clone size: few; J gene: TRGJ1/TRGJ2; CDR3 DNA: TGTGCCTTGTGGGACCCCCCGGGTTATAAGAAACTCTTT; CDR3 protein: CALWDPPGYKKLF
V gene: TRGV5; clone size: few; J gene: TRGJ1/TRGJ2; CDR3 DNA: TGTGCCACCTGGGACGGATCCCATTTTTATAAGAAACTCTTT; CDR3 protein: CATWDGSHFYKKLF
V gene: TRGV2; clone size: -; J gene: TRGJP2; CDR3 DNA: TGTGCCACCTCGGATAGTGATTGGATCAAGACGTTT; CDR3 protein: CATSDSDWIKTF
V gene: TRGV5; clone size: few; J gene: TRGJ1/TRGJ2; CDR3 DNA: TGTGCCACCTGGGACAAGGAGAAACTCTTT; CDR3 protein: CATWDKEKLF
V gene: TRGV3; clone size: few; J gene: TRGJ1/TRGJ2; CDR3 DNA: TGTGCCACCTGGGACCGACCCTCGAATTATTATAAGAAACTCTTT; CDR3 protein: CATWDRPSNYYKKLF
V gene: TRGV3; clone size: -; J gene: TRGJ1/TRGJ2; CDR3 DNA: TGTGCCACCTGGGACAGGCCGTATGGTTATAAGAAACTCTTT; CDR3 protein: CATWDRPYGYKKLF
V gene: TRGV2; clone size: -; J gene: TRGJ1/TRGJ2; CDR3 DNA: TGTGCCACCTGGGACGGGCGGCGTTCTTATTATAAGAAACTCTTT; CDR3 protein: CATWDGRRSYYKKLF
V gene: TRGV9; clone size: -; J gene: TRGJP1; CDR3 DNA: TGTGCCTTGTGGGAAGTCACTGGTTGGTTCAAGATATTT; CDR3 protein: CALWEVTGWFKIF
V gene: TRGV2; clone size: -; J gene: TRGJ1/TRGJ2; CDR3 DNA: TGTGCCACCTGGGACGGGCAATATTATAGGAAACTCTTT; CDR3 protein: CATWDGQYYRKLF
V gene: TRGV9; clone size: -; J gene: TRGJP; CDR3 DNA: TGTGCCTTGTGGGAGGTCAAAGGGCAAGAGTTGGGCAAAAAAATCAAGGTATTT; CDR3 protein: CALWEVKGQELGKKIKVF
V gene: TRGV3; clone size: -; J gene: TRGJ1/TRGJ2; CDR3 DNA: TGTGCCACCTGGGATGTTTATAAGAAACTCTTT; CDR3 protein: CATWDVYKKLF
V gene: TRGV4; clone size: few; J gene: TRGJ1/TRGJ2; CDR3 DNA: TGTGCCACCTGGGATGTGGGGAATTATTATAAGAAACTCTTT; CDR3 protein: CATWDVGNYYKKLF
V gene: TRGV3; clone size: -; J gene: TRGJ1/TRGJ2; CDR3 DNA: TGTGCCACCTGGGACGCTTATTATTATAAGAAACTCTTT; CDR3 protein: CATWDAYYYKKLF
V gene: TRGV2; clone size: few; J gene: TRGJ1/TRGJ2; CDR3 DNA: TGTGCCACCTGGGACGGGGGTTATAAGAAACTCTTT; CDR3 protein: CATWDGGYKKLF
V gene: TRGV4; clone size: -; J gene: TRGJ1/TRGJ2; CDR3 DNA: TGTGCCACCTGGGATGGCGGTTTGGCGGGTTATTATAAGAAACTCTTT; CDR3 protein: CATWDGGLAGYYKKLF
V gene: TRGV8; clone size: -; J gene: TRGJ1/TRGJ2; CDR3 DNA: TGTGCCACCTGGGATTTTGATGATTATTATAAGAAACTCTTT; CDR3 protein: CATWDFDDYYKKLF
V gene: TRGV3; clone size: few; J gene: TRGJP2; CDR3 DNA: TGTGCCACCTGGGACAGGCTGTGGAGTGATTGGATCAAGACGTTT; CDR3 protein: CATWDRLWSDWIKTF
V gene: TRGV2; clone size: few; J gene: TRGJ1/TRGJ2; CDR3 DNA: TGTGCCACCTGGGACGTCTACGAGGATTATTATAAGAAACTCTTT; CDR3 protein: CATWDVYEDYYKKLF
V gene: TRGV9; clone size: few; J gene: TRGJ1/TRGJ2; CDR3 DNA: TGTGCCTTGTGGGAGGTGCAGGGGAAACTCTTT; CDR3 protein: CALWEVQGKLF
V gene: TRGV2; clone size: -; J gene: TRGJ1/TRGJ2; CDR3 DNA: TGTGCCACCTGGGACACGAATTATTATAAGAAACTCTTT; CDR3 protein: CATWDTNYYKKLF
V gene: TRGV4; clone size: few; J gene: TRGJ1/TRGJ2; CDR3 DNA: TGTGCCACCTGGGATGAGTCGAATTATTATAAGAAACTCTTT; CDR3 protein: CATWDESNYYKKLF